This passage covers 23 T cell receptor beta chains from one sample sequenced in a study of T cells in Graves' hyperthyroidism and ophthalmopathy. The investigators amplified TCR beta CDR3 regions from RNA transcripts. TCR CDR3 regions were first amplified by RT-PCR with HTBI primers. TCRdb itself ran the multiplex PCR reads through MiXCR, one entry per CDR3 protein. The table lists roughly 280,000 distinct CDR3 sequences, over 15% of them singletons. The sequencing input was blood. Receptors originate from a woman in her fifties or sixties with Graves' ophthalmopathy.

The V call is TRBV19, the J call TRBJ2-1; D perhaps matches TRBD2 (5 bases). Trimming cost V 3 bases and J 7 bases, with 10 bases left between them. Germline values: CDR1 LNHDA, CDR2 SQIVND (reference sequence). The CDR3 runs 13 residues. The CDR3 sequence is CASSIGLPNEQFF. CDR3 nucleotides: TGTGCCAGTAGTATCGGACTCCCGAATGAGCAGTTCTTC. Complete variable domain (other parts from reference TRBV19 and TRBJ2-1): DGGITQSPKYLFRKEGQNVTLSCEQNLNHDAMYWYRQDPGQGLRLIYYSQIVNDFQKGDIAEGYSVSREKKESFPLTVTSAQKNPTAFYLCASSIGLPNEQFFGPGTRLTVL.

The chain joins TRBV6-2 or TRBV6-3 to TRBJ1-6; D remains ambiguous. The V end was cut by 2 bases, the J end by 0 bases, with 8 bases between. From germline, CDR1 is MNHEY and CDR2 SVGEGT. There are 16 residues in the CDR3. CDR3 sequence (DNA): TGTGCCAGCAGTTACAGGCGGAGCTCCTATAATTCACCCCTCCACTTT. Translating gives CASSYRRSSYNSPLHF.

This clonotype was detected ten times or more. V gene TRBV20-1 combines with J gene TRBJ2-7, with D possibly being TRBD1 (6 bases). Looked up from germline, CDR1 is DFQATT and CDR2 is SNEGSKA (reference sequence). This CDR3 contains 14 residues. The V gene lost 6 bases and the J gene lost 4 bases, with 19 bases spanning the gap. The DNA of the CDR3 is TGCAGTGCGGGGCGCCCGGGACACATTTACGAGCAGTACTTC. Protein product: CSAGRPGHIYEQYF.

This clonotype was detected a few times. The genes are TRBV30 and TRBJ2-2, with D uncertain. The CDR3 extends over 15 amino acids. Germline V CDR1 and CDR2: GTSNPN, SVGIG (reference sequence). With 2 bases removed from V and 0 bases from J, the gap between germline ends came to 10 bases. Written as DNA, the CDR3 is TGTGCCTGGAGTTGGAGTTCCACGAACACCGGGGAGCTGTTTTTT. This translates into CAWSWSSTNTGELFF. Full variable domain (remainder filled in from reference TRBV30 and TRBJ2-2): SQTIHQWPATLVQPVGSPLSLECTVEGTSNPNLYWYRQAAGRGLQLLFYSVGIGQISSEVPQNLSASRPQDRQFILSSKKLLLSDSGFYLCAWSWSSTNTGELFFGEGSRLTVL.

This clonotype was seen at least ten times. This rearrangement joins TRBV10-3 to TRBJ1-2, with D tentatively TRBD1 (5 bases). The CDR3 extends over 14 amino acids. From germline, CDR1 is ENHRY and CDR2 SYGVKD. V shed 2 bases and J shed 6 bases, with 13 bases lying between them. The CDR3 reads CAISEGREKNGYTF. The CDR3 nucleotides read TGTGCCATCAGTGAGGGCAGGGAAAAGAATGGCTACACCTTC.

Concerning this clonotype itself: A much larger clone is a single base away; this may be a read error. The CDR3 loop is CASSYSRGATYEQYF. CDR3 coding DNA: TGTGCCAGCAGTTACTCGAGGGGCGCAACCTACGAGCAGTACTTC. The chain links TRBV6-6 to TRBJ2-7; possibly TRBD1 or TRBD2 for D (5 bases each). This CDR3 spans 15 amino acids. Germline loops: CDR1 MNHNY, CDR2 SVGAGI (reference sequence). V was trimmed by 0 bases and J by 2 bases, leaving 11 bases between them.

This sequence joins TRBV20-1 and TRBJ2-1, with 8 bases aligning to TRBD1. The CDR3 consists of 14 residues. With 4 bases clipped from V and 6 bases from J, the junction kept 8 bases outside the gene matches. The germline CDR1 and CDR2 sequences are DFQATT and SNEGSKA (reference sequence). This CDR3 is CSAISGTGSNEQFF. The DNA for the CDR3 is TGCAGTGCTATCTCCGGGACAGGCTCCAATGAGCAGTTCTTC.

This clonotype was seen a handful of times. The genes are TRBV29-1 and TRBJ2-7, with 7 bases identical to TRBD2. Looked up from germline, CDR1 is SQVTM and CDR2 is ANQGSEA. V lost 6 bases to trimming and J lost 3 bases; unmatched junction nucleotides: 8. The CDR3 totals 13 residues. The CDR3 spells CSVRDYGDYEQYF. CDR3 in DNA: TGCAGCGTACGGGACTATGGAGACTACGAGCAGTACTTC.

This clonotype has at least ten counts. The chain combines TRBV19 with TRBJ2-7; TRBD1 is a possible D gene (5 bases). From germline, CDR1 is LNHDA and CDR2 SQIVND (reference sequence). The CDR3 consists of 14 residues. V lost 3 bases and J lost 1, with 10 bases in between. Here the CDR3 reads CASSIQGWSYEQYF. Written as DNA, the CDR3 is TGTGCCAGTAGTATCCAGGGTTGGTCCTACGAGCAGTACTTC.

There are many counts of this clonotype. J is TRBJ2-7 and V is TRBV7-2; D gene ambiguous. There are 11 residues in the CDR3. Trimming pared 7 bases from V and 6 bases from J, leaving 10 bases between. The germline CDR1 and CDR2 sequences are SGHTA and FQGNSA. CDR3 protein: CASNVVGEQYF. The CDR3 DNA reads TGTGCCAGCAACGTAGTTGGCGAGCAGTACTTC.

This clonotype was counted many times. J is TRBJ1-3 and V is TRBV12-3 or TRBV12-4, with D hard to call. The V end lost 0 bases, the J end lost 0 bases, and 9 bases lay between the germline ends. The CDR3 loop spans 16 amino acids. The CDR3 is CASSLALEYSGNTIYF. CDR3 sequence (DNA): TGTGCCAGCAGTTTAGCGCTGGAGTACTCTGGAAACACCATATATTTT.

Turning to this clonotype: Being one base from a much bigger clone, this may be a read error. V gene TRBV7-9 combines with J gene TRBJ2-1; 11 bases agree with TRBD2. V lost 6 bases, J lost 8 bases, and 15 bases stayed unmatched. Germline loops: CDR1 SEHNR, CDR2 FQNEAQ (reference sequence). This CDR3 has 17 residues. CDR3 in DNA: TGTGCCAGCAGTCGCCGATCAAGTAGCGGGAGGGACGATGAGCAGTTCTTC. The encoded protein is CASSRRSSSGRDDEQFF.

This clonotype has a handful of counts. The chain recombines TRBV12-3 or TRBV12-4 with TRBJ2-7; 8 nucleotides agree with TRBD2. This CDR3 region has 16 residues. V shed 6 bases, J shed 6 bases, and the junction held 16 bases outside the gene matches. Here the CDR3 reads CASRSTGGGGGSEQYF. For the CDR3, the DNA is TGTGCCAGCAGGAGTACGGGGGGGGGGGGGGGTTCCGAGCAGTACTTC.

There are many counts of this clonotype. The chain links TRBV28 to TRBJ2-3; 11 nucleotides agree with TRBD2. CDR1 and CDR2 (germline): MDHEN, SYDVKM. The CDR3 runs 16 residues. The trim removed 4 bases at V and 4 bases at J, leaving 7 bases unmatched. For the CDR3, the DNA is TGTGCCAGCAGTTCGCATCTAGCGGGAGGTGCAGATACGCAGTATTTT. Translated: CASSSHLAGGADTQYF.

About this clonotype: The conserved final phenylalanine or tryptophan is absent from the CDR3, which likely points to a read error. Because the CDR3's place on the DNA is in doubt, the DNA is left out and the CDR3 is given as listed by TCRdb. V is TRBV18 and J is TRBJ2-7. The CDR3 adds up to 14 amino acids, both ends counted. CDR1 and CDR2 from the germline V gene are KGHSH and LQKENI. The chain's CDR3 is CASSPPGGSYEPYL.

The CDR3 coding sequence is TGTGCCAGTAGTACTGGACAGGTTGGAGAGAAAGCTTTCTTT. This gives the protein CASSTGQVGEKAFF. This chain uses TRBV19 with TRBJ1-1; 7 bases fit TRBD1. V lost 4 bases, J lost 9 bases, and 11 bases stayed unmatched. Germline CDR1 LNHDA, CDR2 SQIVND (reference sequence). The CDR3 totals 14 residues.

This clonotype showed up many times. The J gene is TRBJ1-2, the V gene TRBV12-3 or TRBV12-4; D uncertain. The CDR3 spans 12 residues. V was clipped by 0 bases and J by 6 bases, with 5 bases between them. CDR3 nucleotide sequence: TGTGCCAGCAGTTTAGCCGGGAATGGCTACACCTTC. Residues: CASSLAGNGYTF.

This clonotype appeared a few times. At one boundary the junction diverges from the germline segment, which might be a read error. The V and J genes are TRBV30 and TRBJ2-2, with D possibly matching TRBD2 (6 bases). CDR3 length: 14 amino acids. Germline loops: CDR1 GTSNPN, CDR2 SVGIG (reference sequence). CDR3 nucleotides: TGTGCCTGGAGTCCTGGCTCCTTTTGGAGGGAACTGTTTTTT. Translation: CAWSPGSFWRELFF.

This clonotype came up many times. The V call is TRBV30, the J call TRBJ2-6, with 7 positions matching TRBD1. The germline V gene encodes CDR1 GTSNPN and CDR2 SVGIG (reference sequence). This CDR3 comprises 14 residues. With V trimmed by 5 bases and J by 2 bases, 3 bases remained unmatched. This CDR3 reads CAWSDRAGANVLTF. The DNA of the CDR3 is TGTGCCTGGTCCGACAGGGCTGGGGCCAACGTCCTGACTTTC.

This clonotype was recorded only once. The J gene is TRBJ2-5, the V gene TRBV10-3; 7 nucleotides match TRBD1. Judging by the DNA end, TRBJ2-1 fits better; the J call may be wrong. Germline CDR1 is ENHRY and CDR2 is SYGVKD. CDR3 length: 15 amino acids. Written as DNA, the CDR3 is TGTGCCACTTTGGGCTCCGGGACAGCGAGGGAGACCCAGTTCTTC. This translates into CATLGSGTARETQFF.

CDR3 sequence (DNA): TGTGCCAGCAGCCAGAGAGAGACTAATGAAAAACTGTTTTTT. It codes for CASSQRETNEKLFF. The V gene is TRBV7-2, the J gene TRBJ1-4; D remains unclear. Looked up from germline, CDR1 is SGHTA and CDR2 is FQGNSA. V was trimmed by 5 bases and J by 2 bases, leaving 9 bases between them. This CDR3 is 14 amino acids long.

The table lists this clonotype with a few counts. V and J are TRBV13 and TRBJ1-2; TRBD1 matches 9 bases. CDR3 length: 15 amino acids. The junction had 8 bases not matched to a gene; V was cut back by 5 bases and J by 4 bases. CDR1 PRHDT and CDR2 FYEKMQ come from the germline V gene (reference sequence). The CDR3 region has the DNA TGTGCCAGCAGCCGTGGACAGGGGACTATCTATGGCTACACCTTC. It codes for CASSRGQGTIYGYTF.

The chain uses TRBV9 and TRBJ1-2; weak D call: TRBD1 (6 bases). CDR3 length: 15 residues. Germline V gene sequence: CDR1 SGDLS, CDR2 YYNGEE. The V gene lost 0 bases and the J gene lost 6 bases, with 15 bases spanning the gap. The CDR3 bases are TGTGCCAGCAGCGTAGGTGGCAGGGGAGAGGATGGCTACACCTTC. Translation gives CASSVGGRGEDGYTF.